The T cell receptor (beta chain) under discussion was sequenced for a study of blood T cell repertoires in COVID-19. Trimming took off 3 bases at V and 15 bases at J, with 15 bases between the two ends. Germline V gene data show CDR1 as DFQATT and CDR2 as SNEGSKA (reference sequence). The CDR3 runs to 11 residues. Using immunoSEQ multiplex PCR, the repertoire was profiled, and TCRdb retains in-frame clones only, with some absent. The sample comprises over 250,000 clones, about 80% of which are singletons, and around 3.4% rests with the top ten. The chain uses TRBV20-1 and TRBJ2-1; TRBD2 is a possible D gene (5 bases). Sample: peripheral blood. The clonotype comes from a woman aged 80 or older with acute or convalescent COVID-19. CDR3: CSASLLLEGFF. The CDR3 nucleotides are TGCAGTGCTAGCTTACTCCTCGAGGGGTTCTTC.